This TCR beta chain emerged from a study of blood T cells in healthy people across ages. Broader study findings: Any conclusive comparison of naive versus antigen-experienced cells was prevented by using unsorted PBMCs. Naive CD4+ cell counts and diversity both ran higher in long-lived than in aged donors.

Note on this clonotype: Its specificity is unknown. A read error may produce the germline difference seen at one junction end.

The authors drew around 9.3 milliliters of peripheral blood from each donor. The CDR3 has 15 residues. Germline CDR1 and CDR2: SGHVS and FQNEAQ. Combining a sample-barcoded 5' primer with a J-beta primer mix, a second PCR ran for roughly 7 to 11 cycles. Each TCR beta cDNA got a 12-nucleotide random molecular identifier. TCRdb independently ran MiXCR on the 5' RACE reads; one entry per CDR3 protein. The sample holds around 940,000 distinct CDR3 sequences, around 54% seen once. The sequenced sample consisted of blood. The chain uses TRBV7-8 and TRBJ2-4; D possibly corresponds to TRBD2 (7 bases). The J call may be wrong; the DNA end is better matched by TRBJ2-7. The source of this sequence is a woman aged 55-69 years in good health. The CDR3 region is CASSPGGSSSHEQYF. The DNA of the CDR3 is TGTGCCAGCAGCCCGGGGGGCAGTTCCTCCCACGAGCAGTACTTC.